The subject of this entry is one T cell receptor (beta chain). TCR beta sequences were obtained from blood CD8+ and CD4+ T cells. The multiple sclerosis control cohort comprised treatment-naive individuals presenting with stable or active relapsing-remitting disease. CDR1 is SQVTM, CDR2 ANQGSEA, per germline. Trimming removed 5 bases at V and 6 bases at J, with 13 bases between. The CDR3 length is 13 residues. These data originate in a study of CD8 T cells in Susac syndrome. With random hexamers, 0.5 to 1 ug RNA was reverse transcribed. A multiplex approach, immunoSEQ multiplex PCR, amplified TCR beta CDR3 across 54 Vbeta and 13 Jbeta. TCRdb analysed the immunoSEQ multiplex PCR reads with MiXCR anew, one entry per CDR3 protein. The data hold around 150,000 distinct CDR3 sequences, with 94% observed a single time.

Sequenced material: CD4+ T cells from PBMCs. The chain couples TRBV29-1 to TRBJ1-4; maybe TRBD1 (5 bases). This clonotype was sampled from a human donor with multiple sclerosis. The CDR3 sequence is CSVFGQGDEKLFF. The CDR3 region has the DNA TGCAGCGTTTTCGGGCAGGGAGATGAAAAACTGTTTTTT.